This is a list of T cell receptor beta chains from one sample in a study of blood T cell repertoires in COVID-19. Repertoires were generated with immunoSEQ multiplex PCR, while TCRdb's copy carries only in-frame clones and drops some. The repertoire holds approximately 20,000 clones, with 70% to 90% as singletons. The sequenced sample consisted of peripheral blood. The source of these receptors is a man over 45 with active COVID-19. CDR3s include the opening cysteine and the closing phenylalanine or tryptophan. The order of the fields is J gene, clone size, D gene, V gene, CDR3 DNA, CDR3 protein. A D gene is named only where the DNA matches it firmly. The size field is filled for only some rows; it gives once, few, many or a size class.

TRBJ1-2,NA,TRBD1,TRBV19,TGTGCCAGTAGTAACCGGGACAGGTACTTGGAGGGCTACACCTTC,CASSNRDRYLEGYTF
TRBJ1-1,few,TRBD1,TRBV5-8,TGTGCCAGCAGCTTGAAGGGGGCTCACCAGACAGGAGACACTGAAGCTTTCTTT,CASSLKGAHQTGDTEAFF
TRBJ2-7,NA,NA,TRBV12-3/TRBV12-4,TGTGCCAGCAAACAGGCTCCCTACGAGCAGTACTTC,CASKQAPYEQYF
TRBJ2-3,NA,NA,TRBV7-2,TGTGCCAGTTCGACAGAACGGATTGATACGCAGTATTTT,CASSTERIDTQYF
TRBJ2-7,NA,NA,TRBV9,TGTGCCAGCAGCCAAGGACAGCGAACCTACGAGCAGTACTTC,CASSQGQRTYEQYF
TRBJ2-3,NA,NA,TRBV27,TGTGCCAGCCGCGAGGCAGGGGGGAAAGATACGCAGTATTTT,CASREAGGKDTQYF
TRBJ1-1,NA,NA,TRBV7-3,TGTGCCAGCAGCTTAAGGGGGGAGTACACTGAAGCTTTCTTT,CASSLRGEYTEAFF
TRBJ2-1,NA,TRBD1,TRBV5-1,TGCGCCAGCAGCTTTTCGACAGGGTCCTACAATGAGCAGTTCTTC,CASSFSTGSYNEQFF
TRBJ1-5,NA,NA,TRBV4-1,TGCGCCAGCAGCCAAGAGGCTGGTCAGCCCCAGCATTTT,CASSQEAGQPQHF
TRBJ1-4,NA,NA,TRBV7-9,TGTGCCAGCAGCTCTTCAGGCCCAAATGAAAAACTGTTTTTT,CASSSSGPNEKLFF
TRBJ2-7,NA,TRBD2,TRBV5-6,TGTGCCAGCAGTACCGGGACTAGAGAATACTTC,CASSTGTREYF
TRBJ2-7,NA,TRBD2,TRBV7-2,TGTGCCAGCAGCCCAGCAGTTGGCGGGGGGGCCTACGAGCAGTACTTC,CASSPAVGGGAYEQYF
TRBJ1-1,NA,NA,TRBV6-5,TGTGCCAGCATCGGGGGCACTGAAGCTTTCTTT,CASIGGTEAFF
TRBJ2-7,few,TRBD2,TRBV7-2,TGTGCGCGGGGGGGGATGGGCGACGAGCAGTACTTC,CARGGMGDEQYF
TRBJ2-6,NA,NA,TRBV19,TGTGCCAGTAGTCCCTGGTTAGCCCGTTATTCCTCTGGGGCCAACGTCCTGACTTTC,CASSPWLARYSSGANVLTF
TRBJ1-1,NA,NA,TRBV7-2,TGTGCCAGCAGTGGTCAGATCAACACTGAAGCTTTCTTT,CASSGQINTEAFF
TRBJ2-3,NA,TRBD2,TRBV30,TGTGCCTGGATTCGTGGGAGGGCAGATACGCAGTATTTT,CAWIRGRADTQYF
TRBJ2-2,NA,NA,TRBV4-1,TGCGCCAGCAGCCAGAGAACAGGCACCGGGGAGCTGTTTTTT,CASSQRTGTGELFF
TRBJ2-1,NA,TRBD2,TRBV5-5,TGTGCCAGCAGCCCGAGACTAGCGGGGGGCTCCTACAATGAGCAGTTCTTC,CASSPRLAGGSYNEQFF
TRBJ1-1,NA,NA,TRBV5-4,TGTGCCAGCAGCTTAGGACAGTTGGGGGTGAACACTGAAGCTTTCTTT,CASSLGQLGVNTEAFF
TRBJ2-1,NA,NA,TRBV20-1,TGCAGTGCTAGGGGAGCGGGTGAGCAGTTCTTC,CSARGAGEQFF
TRBJ2-3,NA,NA,TRBV2,TGTGCCAGCACTAAAGTAGCGAAGGCAGATACGCAGTATTTT,CASTKVAKADTQYF
TRBJ2-2,NA,NA,TRBV30,TGTGCCTGGAGTGTAGGCAGGGCGAACACCGGGGAGCTGTTTTTT,CAWSVGRANTGELFF
TRBJ1-4,once,TRBD1,TRBV7-9,TGTGCCAGCAGCGCCAACAGGGGGAAGCATTATGAAAAACTGTTTTTT,CASSANRGKHYEKLFF
TRBJ2-5,NA,NA,TRBV6-5,TGTGCCAGCAGCGACTTGTGGTCTGGGGAGACCCAGTACTTC,CASSDLWSGETQYF
TRBJ2-1,NA,TRBD2,TRBV14,TGTGCCAGCAGCAAGGGGACTACCTCCTACAATGAGCAGTTCTTC,CASSKGTTSYNEQFF
TRBJ1-6,NA,NA,TRBV2,TGTGCCAGCAGTGTTAGGGGTACTAATTCACCCCTCCACTTT,CASSVRGTNSPLHF
TRBJ1-2,NA,TRBD1,TRBV3-1/TRBV3-2,TGTGCCAGCAGCCAAGCCTCAAACCGACAGGGCGATGGCTACACCTTC,CASSQASNRQGDGYTF
TRBJ1-2,NA,NA,TRBV6-4,TGTGCCAGCGGATCAGGGCCTGACTATGGCTACACCTTC,CASGSGPDYGYTF
TRBJ2-7,NA,NA,TRBV4-1,TGCGCCAGCAGCCACCTAGGACTCAAAAATTCCTACGAGCAGTACTTC,CASSHLGLKNSYEQYF
TRBJ1-2,NA,NA,TRBV19,TGTGCCAGTAGTATAGGGACACGGTTCTATGGCTACACCTTC,CASSIGTRFYGYTF
TRBJ1-1,NA,NA,TRBV9,TGTGCCAGCAGCGCTCGGGGGTTTATGAACACTGAAGCTTTCTTT,CASSARGFMNTEAFF
TRBJ2-3,NA,TRBD2,TRBV5-1,TGCGCCAGCAGGGCTCTAGCGGGGGAGCTTGGAGATACGCAGTATTTT,CASRALAGELGDTQYF
TRBJ1-2,NA,NA,TRBV6-2/TRBV6-3,TGTGCCAGCAGTTTCCGGTATGGCTACACCTTC,CASSFRYGYTF
TRBJ2-7,NA,TRBD1,TRBV6-2/TRBV6-3,TGTGCCAGCAGTTACGAACCGGGACAGGGAGGCTACGAGCAGTACTTC,CASSYEPGQGGYEQYF
TRBJ2-4,NA,TRBD2,TRBV27,TGTGCCAGCAGGGTCACTAGCGGGGGGGCGGGAAACATTCAGTACTTC,CASRVTSGGAGNIQYF
TRBJ1-6,once,NA,TRBV6-5,TGTGCCAGCAGTTACTCGGCGGGGGCCGATAATTCACCCCTCCACTTT,CASSYSAGADNSPLHF
TRBJ2-3,NA,TRBD2,TRBV4-2,TGTGCCAGCAGCCATCCAACCTGGAGAGCCAGCGGGGTTGATACGCAGTATTTT,CASSHPTWRASGVDTQYF
TRBJ1-1,NA,TRBD1,TRBV10-2,TGCGCCAGCAGTCGGGACAGGGGGTTTTTCGCTGAAGCTTTCTTT,CASSRDRGFFAEAFF
TRBJ2-1,NA,TRBD2,TRBV20-1,TGCAGTGCTAGTGTAGCGGGGGGCCATTACAATGAGCAGTTCTTC,CSASVAGGHYNEQFF
TRBJ2-1,NA,TRBD2,TRBV6-2/TRBV6-3,TGTGCCAGCAGCCCTCTGAGCGGGGGGGCCTACAATGAGCAGTTCTTC,CASSPLSGGAYNEQFF
TRBJ1-6,few,NA,TRBV27,TGTGCCAGCAGTTTTAGCCATTCACCCCTCCACTTT,CASSFSHSPLHF
TRBJ2-7,few,TRBD1,TRBV4-3,TGCGCCAGCAGCCCGGGGACAGGGTCCTACGAGCAGTACTTC,CASSPGTGSYEQYF
TRBJ1-5,NA,NA,TRBV7-2,TGTGCCAGCAGCCCCCATACAGGGCAGCCCCAGCATTTT,CASSPHTGQPQHF
TRBJ1-1,NA,NA,TRBV11-2,TGTGCCAGCAGTTTTGTTCCTAGGGGGGGCGGGAACACTGAAGCTTTCTTT,CASSFVPRGGGNTEAFF
TRBJ1-2,NA,NA,TRBV5-6,TGTGCCAGCAGCTTGGCCGGGGAGAACTATGGCTACACCTTC,CASSLAGENYGYTF
TRBJ1-6,NA,TRBD1,TRBV7-8,TGTGCCAGCAGCTTTTCCGGGACAGAGTCACCCCTCCACTTT,CASSFSGTESPLHF
TRBJ1-5,medium-sized,NA,TRBV5-8,TGTGCCAGCCAGGGAAGTAGGAATCAGCCCCAGCATTTT,CASQGSRNQPQHF
TRBJ1-1,NA,NA,TRBV18,TGTGCCAGCTCACCTACAGGGAAGCCCACTGAAGCTTTCTTT,CASSPTGKPTEAFF
TRBJ2-3,NA,NA,TRBV21-1,TGTGCCAGCAGCAAAGAAACTATATTTCACGACAGGGGGACAGATACGCAGTATTTT,CASSKETIFHDRGTDTQYF
TRBJ1-4,NA,NA,TRBV19,TGTGCCAGTAGTCCTCGACAGCAGTCTTCTGCAACTAATGAAAAACTGTTTTTT,CASSPRQQSSATNEKLFF
TRBJ2-1,NA,TRBD2,TRBV2,TGTGCCAGCAGTTCACAGGGACTAGCGGGGGGCAATGAGCAGTTCTTC,CASSSQGLAGGNEQFF
TRBJ2-7,NA,TRBD2,TRBV9,TGTGCCAGCAGCGTAATCTCGGGGGGTCCCTACGAGCAGTACTTC,CASSVISGGPYEQYF
TRBJ2-1,NA,NA,TRBV6-6,TGTGCCAGCAGGGGGGGGCCTGGTGAGCAGTTCTTC,CASRGGPGEQFF